The 21 T cell receptor beta chains below were found in one sample sequenced in a study of patients and donors after allogeneic stem cell transplantation. TCRdb re-called the RT-PCR reads through MiXCR, storing one row per CDR3 protein. This sample has about 960,000 distinct CDR3 sequences; roughly 18% occur once, and the top ten carry about 6%. The specimen was blood, either unsorted or a sorted T cell fraction (not recorded which). These receptors originate from a human donor who was either an allogeneic HSCT recipient or a stem cell or donor lymphocyte infusion donor (not recorded which). It is not recorded whose cells these are; they may come from a transplant donor.

V gene TRBV20-1 combines with J gene TRBJ1-4; TRBD1 might be the D (6 bases). The CDR3 totals 17 residues. Trimming removed 0 bases from V and 5 bases from J, with 19 bases in between. Germline assignment: CDR1 DFQATT and CDR2 SNEGSKA (reference sequence). The CDR3 coding sequence is TGCAGTGCTAGAGATTGGTTCGGCAGGGGCCCAAATGAAAAACTGTTTTTT. Amino acid sequence: CSARDWFGRGPNEKLFF.

This chain links TRBV5-1 with TRBJ2-5; 7 bases fit TRBD2. The CDR3 sequence is 16 residues long. The germline V gene has CDR1 SGHRS and CDR2 YFSETQ. Trimming at V came to 0 bases and at J to 5 bases, leaving 10 bases not matched to a gene. CDR3 nucleotides: TGCGCCAGCAGCTTGGTGGCTAGCGGACCTAGGGAGACCCAGTACTTC. Translating gives CASSLVASGPRETQYF.

The chain carries TRBV30 and TRBJ2-1, with TRBD2 identical over 10 bases. This CDR3 region has 16 residues. The germline CDR1 and CDR2 sequences are GTSNPN and SVGIG (reference sequence). J was trimmed by 7 bases and V by 1 base; bases with no gene match: 10. The CDR3 loop is CAWSANLAGGLNEQFF. CDR3 sequence (DNA): TGTGCCTGGAGTGCCAACTTAGCGGGAGGACTTAATGAGCAGTTCTTC.

The chain joins TRBV20-1 to TRBJ2-7; 9 bases line up with TRBD1. J gave up 4 bases and V 7 bases, and 14 bases lay outside the gene matches. Germline CDR1 is DFQATT and CDR2 is SNEGSKA (reference sequence). The CDR3 is 15 residues long. The CDR3 region is CSGAILAGTGYEQYF. CDR3 bases: TGCAGTGGCGCTATCCTTGCCGGGACAGGGTACGAGCAGTACTTC.

This clonotype has just a few counts. The rearrangement joins TRBV20-1 to TRBJ1-4; TRBD1 is a possible D gene (6 bases). Germline V gene sequence: CDR1 DFQATT, CDR2 SNEGSKA (reference sequence). Deletions cut 1 base from V and 7 bases from J, with 16 bases between. This CDR3 is 15 amino acids long. The CDR3 DNA is TGCAGTGCTAGAGCTGGCGAGGCAGGGGCTGAAAAACTGTTTTTT. Translation: CSARAGEAGAEKLFF.

This clonotype was detected a few times. The V and J genes are TRBV5-1 and TRBJ2-5; D is unclear. The V gene's germline CDR1 is SGHRS and CDR2 YFSETQ. V was cut by 0 bases and J by 5 bases, with 14 bases left in between. This CDR3 contains 15 residues. DNA for the CDR3: TGCGCCAGCAGCTTGGGCCGGGTCGAAGGGGAGACCCAGTACTTC. It encodes CASSLGRVEGETQYF.

The table lists this clonotype with a few counts. The chain combines TRBV6-2 or TRBV6-3 with TRBJ2-3; D unclear. Germline V lookup: CDR1 MNHEY, CDR2 SVGEGT. The CDR3 covers 16 residues. Trimming removed 2 bases at V and 4 bases at J, with 16 bases between. The CDR3 nucleotides are TGTGCCAGCAGTTACCTGCCTGGAGCGCGCGCAGATACGCAGTATTTT. Residues: CASSYLPGARADTQYF.

CDR3 sequence: CSAETDTSYEQYF. DNA of the CDR3: TGCAGCGCTGAGACGGACACCTCTTACGAGCAGTACTTC. The V call is TRBV29-1, the J call TRBJ2-7; possibly TRBD1 for D (5 bases). From germline, CDR1 is SQVTM and CDR2 ANQGSEA. CDR3 length: 13 residues. V shed 7 bases and J shed 4 bases, with 17 bases lying between them.

The chain uses TRBV30 and TRBJ2-2; D uncertain. The germline gives CDR1 GTSNPN, CDR2 SVGIG (reference sequence). Trimming stripped 3 bases from V and 6 bases from J, with 11 bases between. The CDR3 is 13 residues long. CDR3 in DNA: TGTGCCTGGAGCGAGGAGTTGGCCGGGGAGCTGTTTTTT. Translation gives CAWSEELAGELFF. Full variable domain (outside the CDR3, taken from reference TRBV30 and TRBJ2-2): SQTIHQWPATLVQPVGSPLSLECTVEGTSNPNLYWYRQAAGRGLQLLFYSVGIGQISSEVPQNLSASRPQDRQFILSSKKLLLSDSGFYLCAWSEELAGELFFGEGSRLTVL.

V and J are TRBV12-3 or TRBV12-4 and TRBJ2-7, with TRBD2 identical over 9 bases. This CDR3 spans 14 amino acids. Germline trimming cut 8 bases from V and 6 bases from J; bases unmatched to any gene: 11. CDR3 sequence (DNA): TGTGCCAGCCGGGTTAGCGGGAGCAACGGCGAGCAGTACTTC. Encoded protein: CASRVSGSNGEQYF.

The rearrangement links TRBV7-3 to TRBJ2-2; TRBD2 agrees at 8 bases. The CDR3 covers 15 residues. V trimming: 6 bases; J trimming: 6 bases; junction bases outside the gene matches: 9. Germline loops: CDR1 SGHTA, CDR2 FQGTGA. CDR3 nucleotides: TGTGCCAGCAGGGCCTCGGGACTAGTCTCCGGGGAGCTGTTTTTT. It is translated as CASRASGLVSGELFF.

This clonotype came up a few times. V is TRBV4-3 and J is TRBJ2-3, with TRBD1 matching 10 bases. V gave up 0 bases and J gave up 8 bases; unmatched junction bases: 11. The germline V gene has CDR1 LGHNA and CDR2 YSLEER. This CDR3 contains 17 residues. The CDR3: CASSQDLQGQGISTQYF. The CDR3 nucleotides read TGCGCCAGCAGCCAAGATCTCCAGGGACAGGGGATTAGTACGCAGTATTTT.

V usage is TRBV12-3 or TRBV12-4 and J usage is TRBJ1-5, with D uncertain. The V end was cut by 5 bases, the J end by 6 bases, with 11 bases between. CDR3 length equals 13 residues. This CDR3 is CASSEELFQPQHF. CDR3 sequence (DNA): TGTGCCAGCAGTGAGGAGCTATTTCAGCCCCAGCATTTT.

The table lists this clonotype with a count of one. This sequence joins TRBV6-1 and TRBJ1-1; TRBD1 matches 10 bases. The CDR3 runs 18 residues. The V gene end was trimmed by 7 bases and the J gene end by 1 base; junction bases not matched to a gene: 15. Germline CDR1 reads MNHNS; CDR2 reads SASEGT. CDR3 loop: CASNPYDRGRGGNTEAFF. Written as DNA, the CDR3 is TGTGCCAGCAACCCCTACGACAGGGGGCGAGGGGGGAACACTGAAGCTTTCTTT.

The chain has TRBV11-3 and TRBJ1-1; maybe TRBD1 (6 bases). The CDR3 contains 16 residues. Germline V gives CDR1 SGHNT, CDR2 YENEEA. V was clipped by 5 bases and J by 0 bases, with 16 bases between them. Here the CDR3 reads CASSPPGQFMNTEAFF. As DNA, the CDR3 is TGTGCCAGCAGCCCACCTGGACAGTTCATGAACACTGAAGCTTTCTTT. Drawing the rest from reference TRBV11-3 and TRBJ1-1, the complete variable domain is EAGVVQSPRYKIIEKKQPVAFWCNPISGHNTLYWYLQNLGQGPELLIRYENEEAVDDSQLPKDRFSAERLKGVDSTLKIQPAELGDSAVYLCASSPPGQFMNTEAFFGQGTRLTVV.

J is TRBJ1-6 and V is TRBV20-1; the D gene is possibly TRBD1 (6 bases). The CDR3 runs 16 residues. Germline CDR1 and CDR2: DFQATT and SNEGSKA (reference sequence). V lost 1 base and J 7 bases, leaving 17 bases between the germline ends. The CDR3 nucleotides are TGCAGTGCTAGAGGTCTGGGGGGGCTTTGGAATTCACCCCTCCACTTT. As protein: CSARGLGGLWNSPLHF.

This clonotype was seen only a few times. J is TRBJ1-3 and V is TRBV30; D gene ambiguous. This CDR3 is 14 amino acids long. Germline CDR1 GTSNPN, CDR2 SVGIG (reference sequence). Trimming removed 0 bases from V and 4 bases from J, with 10 bases in between. The CDR3 is CAWSVGPLGNTIYF. The DNA of the CDR3 is TGTGCCTGGAGTGTCGGGCCGCTCGGAAACACCATATATTTT.

The rearrangement links TRBV24-1 to TRBJ2-5, with a tentative D call TRBD1 (5 bases). Germline V gene lookup returns CDR1 KGHDR and CDR2 SFDVKD. The length of the CDR3 is 15 residues. V shed 4 bases and J shed 2 bases, with 13 bases lying between them. CDR3 sequence reads: CATSDSTDLQETQYF. In DNA, the CDR3 is TGTGCCACCAGTGACTCGACAGATCTACAAGAGACCCAGTACTTC.

This clonotype appeared a few times. The chain couples TRBV9 to TRBJ2-2; tentative D call: TRBD1 (6 bases). The germline V gene has CDR1 SGDLS and CDR2 YYNGEE. V lost 3 bases and J lost 5, with 14 bases in between. This CDR3 is 15 amino acids long. DNA of the CDR3: TGTGCCAGCAGCGCCCCTCTGGGGGCGACCGGGGAGCTGTTTTTT. Translation: CASSAPLGATGELFF.

In its sample, this clonotype was seen a few times. The V call is TRBV6-5, the J call TRBJ1-1; 9 bases match TRBD1. This CDR3 region has 17 residues. The V and J ends lost 0 bases and 1 base, in that order; junction bases with no gene match: 6. In germline, CDR1 is MNHEY, CDR2 SVGAGI. The CDR3 reads CASSYSWTGVGNTEAFF. The CDR3 nucleotides are TGTGCCAGCAGTTACTCGTGGACAGGGGTAGGGAACACTGAAGCTTTCTTT.

Ten or more counts support this clonotype. Here the CDR3 DNA reads TGTGCCAGCAGGGGGGGCCTACCCAATGAAAAACTGTTTTTT. It is translated as CASRGGLPNEKLFF. V and J are TRBV12-3 or TRBV12-4 and TRBJ1-4, with D possibly TRBD1 on 6 matching bases. CDR3 size: 14 residues. Trimming pared 6 bases from V and 5 bases from J, leaving 13 bases between.